This T cell receptor beta chain was documented in a study of cytomegalovirus exposure and HLA in healthy donors. Study information: Genetic ancestry analysis placed about 84% of the 398 donors that were genotyped in the Caucasian-associated cluster. General study results and limits: The productive fraction for most TCR beta V segments was about 87% or about 30% in an earlier analysis. It was reportedly the case that the classifier diagnosed cytomegalovirus status with high specificity and sensitivity. What a later analysis showed was that several of the most significant clusters appeared linked to common viral pathogens.

CDR3 length: 14 residues. After removal of 5 bases from V and 8 bases from J, the junction contained 5 bases not matched to a gene. Germline values: CDR1 SNHLY, CDR2 FYNNEI. As concerns this clone: Its antigen is currently unknown.

60 Vbeta and 13 Jbeta primers were used in PCR. Profiling relied on immunoSEQ multiplex PCR, and the TCRdb table lists in-frame clones only, not all of them. The data hold more than 80,000 clones, with more than 75% observed a single time. The receptor was derived from a human donor in good health. The V and J genes are TRBV2 and TRBJ1-6, with TRBD1 identical over 8 bases. The specimen sequenced was PBMCs. CDR3 region: CASSPTGVDSPLHF. The DNA of the CDR3 is TGTGCCAGCAGTCCGACAGGGGTGGATTCACCCCTCCACTTT.